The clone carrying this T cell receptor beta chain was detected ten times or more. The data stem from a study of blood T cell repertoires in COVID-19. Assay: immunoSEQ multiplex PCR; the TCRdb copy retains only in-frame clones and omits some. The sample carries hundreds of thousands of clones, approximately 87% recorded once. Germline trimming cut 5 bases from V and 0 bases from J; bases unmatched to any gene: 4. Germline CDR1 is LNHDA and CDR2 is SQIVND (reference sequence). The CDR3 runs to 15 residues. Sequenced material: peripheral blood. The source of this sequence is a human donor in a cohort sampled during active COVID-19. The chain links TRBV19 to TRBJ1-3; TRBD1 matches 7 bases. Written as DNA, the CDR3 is TGTGCCAGTAGTCGGGACAGCGTCTCTGGAAACACCATATATTTT. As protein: CASSRDSVSGNTIYF.